This T cell receptor beta chain was found in a study of blood T cell repertoires in COVID-19. The CDR3 contains 16 residues. The germline V gene encodes CDR1 SGHDT and CDR2 YYEEEE. The J segment lost 8 bases and the V segment lost 0 bases, leaving 8 bases of the junction unmatched. Authors' data handling: Researchers report that nucleated cell counts were estimated from reference gene primer amplification. TCRdb's copy holds only in-frame clones and misses some; the assay was immunoSEQ multiplex PCR. V and J calls plus clone size are reproduced from that table; the DNA served to infer D and trimming. The sample consists of some 200,000 clones, approximately 94% of them appearing once. The Seattle site enrolled patients during active infection and followed them longitudinally.

The chain recombines TRBV5-6 with TRBJ1-2, with 12 positions matching TRBD1. The origin of this receptor is a man aged 30-40 years with COVID-19, enrolled during active disease. Sequences were obtained from peripheral blood. The CDR3 reads CASSLVGQGAFIGYTF. The DNA for the CDR3 is TGTGCCAGCAGCTTGGTGGGACAGGGGGCATTCATAGGCTACACCTTC.